The source of this TCR beta chain is a study of blood T cell repertoires in COVID-19. About the research overall: Acute and convalescent COVID-19 specimens originated in the United States, Italy and Spain.

Original data processing: Estimates of nucleated cell counts were drawn from the amplification of reference gene primers. TCRdb's copy holds only in-frame clones and misses some; the assay was immunoSEQ multiplex PCR. That table gives V, J and clone size, and the DNA gave D and trimming. The table shows some 420,000 clones, with roughly nine tenths occurring only once. For this clone: One end of the junction fails to match germline, which may point to a read error.

This CDR3 comprises 12 residues. CDR1 KGHSH and CDR2 LQKENI come from the germline V gene. The receptor was derived from a man younger than 40 who had recovered from COVID-19. This chain uses TRBV18 with TRBJ2-1; 9 positions match TRBD1. The sequenced sample was PBMCs or T cells enriched from blood (not recorded which). The CDR3 sequence: CASSPLGQGFLF. DNA of the CDR3: TGTGCCAGCTCGCCGCTCGGACAGGGGTTTCTCTTC. The whole variable domain, filled in from reference TRBV18 and TRBJ2-1, reads NAGVMQNPRHLVRRRGQEARLRCSPMKGHSHVYWYRQLPEEGLKFMVYLQKENIIDESGMPKERFSAEFPKEGPSILRIQQVVRGDSAAYFCASSPLGQGFLFGPGTRLTVL.